The 28 T cell receptor beta chains reported below all come from one sample, sequenced in a study of cytomegalovirus exposure and HLA in healthy donors. Data came from immunoSEQ multiplex PCR; TCRdb stores just in-frame clones and leaves some out. Of over 110,000 clones listed, roughly 81% are singletons. The sample consisted of PBMCs. The receptors were gathered from a woman aged 25-40 years in good health and CMV-seronegative.

The chain couples TRBV28 to TRBJ2-7; 8 bases are a match to TRBD1. The V segment lost 8 bases and the J segment 7 bases; nucleotides outside the gene matches: 16. Germline V gene sequence: CDR1 MDHEN, CDR2 SYDVKM. The CDR3 covers 15 residues. CDR3 region: CASRPGTGGSGEQYF. The CDR3 nucleotides are TGTGCCAGCCGACCCGGGACAGGAGGGAGTGGAGAGCAGTACTTC.

The chain employs TRBV7-6 and TRBJ1-6; possible D gene TRBD1, 6 bases. Germline V CDR1 and CDR2: SGHVS, FNYEAQ. The CDR3 contains 17 residues. Trimming took off 1 base at V and 5 bases at J, with 15 bases between the two ends. The CDR3 loop is CASSLGGRGKDNSPLHF. CDR3 coding DNA: TGTGCCAGCAGCTTAGGCGGCAGGGGAAAAGATAATTCACCCCTCCACTTT.

The CDR3 DNA reads TGTGCCAGCAGGGTAAACAGGGGACCTAACTATGGCTACACCTTC. This gives the protein CASRVNRGPNYGYTF. The rearrangement uses TRBV2 and TRBJ1-2; 7 bases agree with TRBD1. With V trimmed by 6 bases and J by 0 bases, 7 bases remained unmatched. The CDR3 totals 15 residues. Germline V gene lookup returns CDR1 SNHLY and CDR2 FYNNEI. Full variable domain (remainder filled in from reference TRBV2 and TRBJ1-2): EPEVTQTPSHQVTQMGQEVILRCVPISNHLYFYWYRQILGQKVEFLVSFYNNEISEKSEIFDDQFSVERPDGSNFTLKIRSTKLEDSAMYFCASRVNRGPNYGYTFGSGTRLTVV.

The chain carries TRBV6-5 and TRBJ1-4, with 11 bases fitting TRBD1. CDR3 size: 15 residues. CDR1 is MNHEY and CDR2 is SVGAGI in the germline V gene. After removal of 4 bases from V and 7 bases from J, the junction contained 5 bases not matched to a gene. As DNA, the CDR3 is TGTGCCAGCAGTTCTCCCGGGACAGGGGGTGAAAAACTGTTTTTT. This sequence encodes CASSSPGTGGEKLFF.

Here the CDR3 DNA reads TGTGCCAGCAGCAAATACCGGGGGAATCAGCCCCAGCATTTT. This translates into CASSKYRGNQPQHF. The rearrangement links TRBV21-1 to TRBJ1-5. TRBV21-1 is classified as a pseudogene. The CDR3 runs to 14 residues.

The chain carries TRBV9 and TRBJ1-1, with D possibly being TRBD1 (6 bases). The CDR3 runs 15 residues. V was cut by 3 bases and J by 0 bases, with 12 bases left in between. Germline V gene data show CDR1 as SGDLS and CDR2 as YYNGEE. Here the CDR3 reads CASSARQALNTEAFF. The CDR3 DNA reads TGTGCCAGCAGCGCCCGACAGGCCTTGAACACTGAAGCTTTCTTT.

The chain employs TRBV27 and TRBJ2-2; D may be TRBD2 (6 bases). This CDR3 region has 14 residues. Germline CDR1 is MNHEY and CDR2 is SMNVEV (reference sequence). V lost 6 bases and J 3 bases, leaving 11 bases between the germline ends. The CDR3 sequence: CASRRRRDTGELFF. DNA for the CDR3: TGTGCCAGCAGACGGCGGAGGGACACCGGGGAGCTGTTTTTT.

A note on this clone: Other nucleotide sequences in the sample specify the same CDR3. The chain uses TRBV28 and TRBJ1-5, with 9 bases matching TRBD1. With V trimmed by 5 bases and J by 1 base, 3 bases remained unmatched. This CDR3 is built from 15 residues. Germline lookup yields CDR1 MDHEN and CDR2 SYDVKM. The CDR3 DNA follows: TGTGCCAGCAGTCTTACAGGGGGCAGCAATCAGCCCCAGCATTTT. The encoded protein is CASSLTGGSNQPQHF.

The chain is built from TRBV9 and TRBJ1-1; no clear D gene. The CDR3 is made up of 13 amino acids. The V end lost 2 bases, the J end lost 7 bases, and 12 bases lay between the germline ends. CDR1 SGDLS and CDR2 YYNGEE come from the germline V gene. CDR3 amino acids: CASSVGPAGEAFF. CDR3 DNA: TGTGCCAGCAGCGTGGGCCCCGCAGGTGAAGCTTTCTTT.

This clone has only one observation. J is TRBJ2-2 and V is TRBV12-5, with TRBD2 matching over 9 bases. Trimming took 0 bases from V and 5 from J; bases not matched to a gene: 4. Germline-derived CDR1 and CDR2 are LGHNT and FRNRAP. This CDR3 is built from 16 residues. Here the CDR3 reads CASGLVIAGGTGELFF. The CDR3 nucleotides read TGTGCTAGTGGTTTGGTCATCGCGGGGGGGACCGGGGAGCTGTTTTTT.

The J gene is TRBJ1-3, the V gene TRBV5-1; D is unclear. V was shortened by 2 bases and J by 0 bases, with 9 bases between the two germline ends. This CDR3 comprises 15 residues. Germline V gene sequence: CDR1 SGHRS, CDR2 YFSETQ. CDR3 residues: CASSFTGSSGNTIYF. CDR3 nucleotide sequence: TGCGCCAGCAGCTTTACGGGGAGCTCTGGAAACACCATATATTTT.

In this sample, this clone turned up once. CDR3 bases: TGCGCCAGCAGCCAAGATCTAGAGTTTATCGAGCAGTACTTC. It codes for CASSQDLEFIEQYF. The rearrangement links TRBV4-1 to TRBJ2-7; D is unclear. V was shortened by 0 bases and J by 6 bases, with 12 bases between the two germline ends. The CDR3 consists of 14 residues. From germline, CDR1 is MGHRA and CDR2 YSYEKL.

The rearrangement joins TRBV9 to TRBJ2-4; a weak D match, TRBD2 (5 bases). In germline, CDR1 is SGDLS, CDR2 YYNGEE. V lost 3 bases, J lost 0 bases, and 10 bases lay in between. This CDR3 has 15 residues. The CDR3 loop is CASSDDSVAKNIQYF. Here the CDR3 DNA reads TGTGCCAGCAGCGATGATAGCGTAGCCAAAAACATTCAGTACTTC.

The rearrangement joins TRBV9 to TRBJ2-6; D not certain. Trimming shortened V by 4 bases and J by 2 bases, and 10 bases separated the two germline ends. The CDR3 is 15 residues long. Germline V CDR1 and CDR2: SGDLS, YYNGEE. The CDR3 is CASSKAEPGANVLTF. The CDR3 coding sequence is TGTGCCAGCAGCAAAGCCGAACCTGGGGCCAACGTCCTGACTTTC.

The V gene is TRBV19, the J gene TRBJ2-7; TRBD1 aligns across 7 bases. V lost 5 bases to trimming and J lost 5 bases; unmatched junction nucleotides: 9. This CDR3 comprises 14 residues. CDR1 and CDR2 from the germline V gene are LNHDA and SQIVND (reference sequence). CDR3 coding DNA: TGTGCCAGTAGTCCCGACAGGGATGGAGACGAGCAGTACTTC. As protein: CASSPDRDGDEQYF.

V gene TRBV5-1 combines with J gene TRBJ1-3; TRBD1 is a possible D gene (5 bases). Trimming removed 0 bases at V and 0 bases at J, with 10 bases between. Germline V lookup: CDR1 SGHRS, CDR2 YFSETQ. This CDR3 has 16 residues. Here the CDR3 DNA reads TGCGCCAGCAGCTTGGGACAGCCGAGCTCTGGAAACACCATATATTTT. Encoded protein: CASSLGQPSSGNTIYF. The variable domain in full, with the rest retrieved from reference TRBV5-1 and TRBJ1-3, is KAGVTQTPRYLIKTRGQQVTLSCSPISGHRSVSWYQQTPGQGLQFLFEYFSETQRNKGNFPGRFSGRQFSNSRSEMNVSTLELGDSALYLCASSLGQPSSGNTIYFGEGSWLTVV.

The J gene is TRBJ1-1, the V gene TRBV9, with 7 bases that match TRBD1. The J segment lost 1 base and the V segment lost 4 bases, leaving 7 bases of the junction unmatched. This CDR3 contains 15 residues. Germline V lookup: CDR1 SGDLS, CDR2 YYNGEE. CDR3 loop: CASSSPHRGNTEAFF. CDR3 sequence (DNA): TGTGCCAGCAGCTCCCCCCACAGGGGGAACACTGAAGCTTTCTTT.

The chain is built from TRBV7-6 and TRBJ2-7, with D tentatively TRBD1 (6 bases). The CDR3 is 15 residues long. Germline loops: CDR1 SGHVS, CDR2 FNYEAQ. V lost 5 bases and J 2 bases, leaving 16 bases between the germline ends. CDR3 protein: CASSRDQGIPYEQYF. The CDR3 DNA is TGTGCCAGCAGCCGCGATCAGGGGATTCCCTACGAGCAGTACTTC. The full variable domain, its missing parts supplied by reference TRBV7-6 and TRBJ2-7, is GAGVSQSPRYKVTKRGQDVALRCDPISGHVSLYWYRQALGQGPEFLTYFNYEAQQDKSGLPNDRFSAERPEGSISTLTIQRTEQRDSAMYRCASSRDQGIPYEQYFGPGTRLTVT.

The CDR3 DNA sequence: TGTGCCAGCAGCGTAGGGCGGGGGGGCTTCAAACAAGAGACCCAGTACTTC. It encodes CASSVGRGGFKQETQYF. The gene calls are TRBV9 and TRBJ2-5, with TRBD2 matching over 9 bases. The CDR3 consists of 17 residues. V lost 0 bases and J lost 2; bases outside the gene matches: 8. In germline, CDR1 is SGDLS, CDR2 YYNGEE.

V gene TRBV7-3 combines with J gene TRBJ2-3, with D possibly matching TRBD2 (6 bases). Germline V gives CDR1 SGHTA, CDR2 FQGTGA. The CDR3 is 13 amino acids. The ends were cut back, 5 bases at V and 6 bases at J, with 12 bases in the middle. CDR3 in amino acids: CASSALAHDTQYF. The CDR3 DNA reads as TGTGCCAGCAGCGCTCTAGCGCACGATACGCAGTATTTT.

This clone showed up many times. This chain links TRBV7-6 with TRBJ2-7; D gene uncertain. V gave up 3 bases and J gave up 3 bases, with 9 bases separating them. The CDR3 is 13 residues long. Germline CDR1 and CDR2: SGHVS and FNYEAQ. In DNA, the CDR3 is TGTGCCAGCAGCTTGGGCCCTAACTACGAGCAGTACTTC. Translated, it gives CASSLGPNYEQYF.

J is TRBJ2-7 and V is TRBV7-3; 7 bases map to TRBD1. Trimming took 0 bases from V and 3 from J; bases not matched to a gene: 5. This CDR3 is built from 15 residues. Germline V gene data show CDR1 as SGHTA and CDR2 as FQGTGA. The CDR3 loop reads CASSLTSGGDYEQYF. The CDR3 DNA follows: TGTGCCAGCAGCTTAACGTCAGGGGGAGACTACGAGCAGTACTTC.

This sequence joins TRBV7-9 and TRBJ2-2; tentative D call: TRBD2 (5 bases). The CDR3 is 12 residues long. CDR1 is SEHNR, CDR2 FQNEAQ, per germline (reference sequence). The germline V and J ends were trimmed by 11 bases and 6 bases, with 13 bases remaining between them. The CDR3 reads CAGEKDSGELFF. CDR3 nucleotide sequence: TGTGCCGGAGAAAAGGACTCCGGGGAGCTGTTTTTT.

V usage is TRBV5-4 and J usage is TRBJ2-3; weak D call: TRBD2 (5 bases). Per germline, CDR1 SGHNT and CDR2 YYREEE (reference sequence). V lost 6 bases and J lost 4, with 15 bases in between. This CDR3 has 14 amino acids. The CDR3 region is CASKRGGSADTQYF. CDR3 coding DNA: TGTGCCAGCAAACGAGGAGGTTCCGCAGATACGCAGTATTTT.

The chain links TRBV5-1 to TRBJ2-1, with unresolved D. Germline V gene data show CDR1 as SGHRS and CDR2 as YFSETQ. V lost 2 bases and J 8 bases, leaving 5 bases between the germline ends. The CDR3 is made up of 11 amino acids. CDR3 in DNA: TGCGCCAGCAGCTTACTCGATGAGCAGTTCTTC. Protein sequence: CASSLLDEQFF.

V gene TRBV28 combines with J gene TRBJ2-5; D unresolved. From germline, CDR1 is MDHEN and CDR2 SYDVKM. This CDR3 has 13 amino acids. V lost 6 bases to trimming and J lost 1 base, with 9 bases between them. The CDR3 sequence: CASSDWVQETQYF. CDR3 nucleotides: TGTGCCAGCAGCGACTGGGTCCAAGAGACCCAGTACTTC. Looking up the rest from reference TRBV28 and TRBJ2-5 gives the full variable domain: DVKVTQSSRYLVKRTGEKVFLECVQDMDHENMFWYRQDPGLGLRLIYFSYDVKMKEKGDIPEGYSVSREKKERFSLILESASTNQTSMYLCASSDWVQETQYFGPGTRLLVL.

This chain joins TRBV5-5 and TRBJ1-5; 10 bases match TRBD1. Per the germline V gene, CDR1 is SGHKS and CDR2 is YYEKEE (reference sequence). Trimming took 4 bases from V and 9 from J; bases not matched to a gene: 4. This CDR3 contains 13 residues. In DNA, the CDR3 is TGTGCCAGCAGCCGGGACAGGGGTCGGCCCCAGCATTTT. As protein: CASSRDRGRPQHF.

The chain is built from TRBV6-5 and TRBJ1-3; 10 nucleotides agree with TRBD1. The CDR3 loop spans 15 amino acids. Germline V gives CDR1 MNHEY, CDR2 SVGAGI. The trim removed 6 bases at V and 3 bases at J, leaving 5 bases unmatched. CDR3 sequence (DNA): TGTGCCAGCAGGACTTGGACAGGGGGTGGAAACACCATATATTTT. Translation: CASRTWTGGGNTIYF.